This T cell receptor (beta chain) emerged from a study of identical twins. MiXCR, run by TCRdb on the 5' RACE reads, gives a single entry per CDR3 protein. The sample shows 250,000 to 300,000 distinct CDR3 sequences, more than 8% of them seen only once. This clonotype was recorded many times. Trimming took 2 bases from V and 8 from J; bases not matched to a gene: 2. The CDR3 loop spans 12 amino acids. Germline-derived CDR1 and CDR2 are MGHRA and YSYEKL. The same data also contributed to another study, on yellow fever vaccine responses in identical twins.

The receptor was derived from a young woman in good health. The gene calls are TRBV4-1 and TRBJ1-1; 7 nucleotides agree with TRBD1. Sequenced input: CD8+ T cells sorted from blood. In DNA, the CDR3 is TGCGCCAGCAGCCAAACAGGGGTGGAAGCTTTCTTT. Protein product: CASSQTGVEAFF.